Each of the 28 T cell receptor beta chains below was sequenced from the same sample in a study of blood T cells in healthy people across ages. Combining a sample-barcoded 5' primer with a J-beta primer mix, a second PCR ran for 7 to 11 cycles. TCRdb analysed the 5' RACE reads with MiXCR anew, one entry per CDR3 protein. This sample has around 850,000 distinct CDR3 sequences, with about 34% found just once. The sample consisted of blood. These TCRs come from a man aged 18 to 29 in good health.

The V call is TRBV4-2, the J call TRBJ2-6; D gene ambiguous. Trimming left V 4 bases short and J 0 bases short, with 10 bases between. Looked up from germline, CDR1 is LGHNA and CDR2 is YNFKEQ. The CDR3 is 16 residues long. In nucleotides, the CDR3 is TGTGCCAGCAGCCCCTCTCTTAGCTCTGGGGCCAACGTCCTGACTTTC. It yields the protein CASSPSLSSGANVLTF.

The J gene is TRBJ1-4, the V gene TRBV12-3 or TRBV12-4; D gene unclear. V was shortened by 3 bases and J by 7 bases, with 6 bases between the two germline ends. The CDR3 loop spans 12 amino acids. The CDR3 coding sequence is TGTGCCAGCAGTTTTCACCCTGAAAAACTGTTTTTT. It translates to CASSFHPEKLFF.

A remark on this clonotype: A much bigger clone sits one base away, suggesting this may be a read error. V is TRBV5-1 and J is TRBJ2-5, with D maybe TRBD1 (5 bases). Germline lookup yields CDR1 SGHRS and CDR2 YFSETQ. CDR3 length: 13 residues. V lost 4 bases and J 4 bases, leaving 11 bases between the germline ends. CDR3 residues: CASSRGERETQYF. The CDR3 DNA reads as TGCGCCAGCAGCAGGGGTGAGAGAGAGACCCAGTACTTC.

The chain recombines TRBV6-6 with TRBJ1-2, with D perhaps matching TRBD1 (5 bases). Germline V gene sequence: CDR1 MNHNY, CDR2 SVGAGI (reference sequence). Between the trimmed V and J ends, which lost 2 bases and 6 bases, there was a span of 16 bases. The CDR3 contains 15 residues. The CDR3 is CASSYVASPGHGYTF. The CDR3 bases are TGTGCCAGCAGTTACGTAGCCAGCCCGGGGCATGGCTACACCTTC.

This chain links TRBV4-1 with TRBJ2-6; D is unclear. CDR3 length equals 15 residues. Germline V CDR1 and CDR2: MGHRA, YSYEKL. Trimming took 6 bases from V and 3 from J, leaving 12 bases between them. The chain's CDR3 is CASSPKGGGANVLTF. CDR3 coding DNA: TGCGCCAGCAGTCCCAAGGGCGGTGGGGCCAACGTCCTGACTTTC.

This clonotype was seen more than once but under ten times. This rearrangement joins TRBV6-5 to TRBJ2-3; weak D call: TRBD2 (6 bases). The V gene lost 4 bases and the J gene lost 5 bases, with 16 bases spanning the gap. The germline V gene encodes CDR1 MNHEY and CDR2 SVGAGI. CDR3 length equals 15 residues. The CDR3 loop is CASSSGVVVLDTQYF. CDR3 DNA: TGTGCCAGCAGTTCGGGGGTGGTCGTGTTAGATACGCAGTATTTT.

This chain uses TRBV20-1 with TRBJ2-6; the D gene could be TRBD1 or TRBD2 (5 bases each). CDR1 and CDR2 (germline): DFQATT, SNEGSKA (reference sequence). The CDR3 runs to 17 residues. Trimming took off 1 base at V and 1 base at J, with 14 bases between the two ends. DNA of the CDR3: TGCAGTGCTAGAGTAGGGGACCGCGTGTCTGGGGCCAACGTCCTGACTTTC. Translating it yields CSARVGDRVSGANVLTF.

V and J are TRBV9 and TRBJ2-7, with D perhaps TRBD1 (6 bases). Germline loops: CDR1 SGDLS, CDR2 YYNGEE. This CDR3 contains 13 residues. Trimming cost V 3 bases and J 3 bases, with 10 bases left between them. The CDR3, as DNA: TGTGCCAGCAGCGGATCGGACAGCTACGAGCAGTACTTC. Protein sequence: CASSGSDSYEQYF.

This clonotype has just a few counts. This chain joins TRBV7-7 and TRBJ2-1; 10 bases are a match to TRBD1. The CDR3 runs to 15 residues. CDR1 is SSHAT, CDR2 FNYEAQ, per germline (reference sequence). The DNA of the CDR3 is TGTGCTAGCTCTCGGGGGGGACAGGGGTTGGATGAGCAGTTCTTC. This translates into CASSRGGQGLDEQFF. Supplemented by reference TRBV7-7 and TRBJ2-1, the full variable domain reads GAGVSQSPRYKVTKRGQDVTLRCDPISSHATLYWYQQALGQGPEFLTYFNYEAQPDKSGLPSDRFSAERPEGSISTLTIQRTEQRDSAMYRCASSRGGQGLDEQFFGPGTRLTVL.

This clonotype appeared a few times. This rearrangement joins TRBV12-3 or TRBV12-4 to TRBJ2-1; 9 positions match TRBD2. With the DNA end fitting TRBJ2-7 better, the J assignment may be wrong. This CDR3 is 16 amino acids long. The CDR3 spells CASSRGGGNSYNEQYF. The CDR3 DNA is TGTGCCAGCAGTCGCGGGGGGGGCAACTCCTACAATGAGCAGTACTTC.

Comment on this clonotype: This may be a read error, as it is one base from a much larger clone. DNA of the CDR3: TGCGCCAGCAGTTTGGAGACAGGGGTAGTGGAGGAGCAGTTCTTC. Translated, it gives CASSLETGVVEEQFF. The chain joins TRBV5-1 to TRBJ2-1; 8 bases are a match to TRBD1. CDR1 SGHRS and CDR2 YFSETQ come from the germline V gene. The CDR3 spans 15 residues.

The chain recombines TRBV6-5 with TRBJ2-1; D perhaps matches TRBD2 (5 bases). CDR1 MNHEY and CDR2 SVGAGI come from the germline V gene. The CDR3 extends over 10 amino acids. Trimming removed 7 bases from V and 8 bases from J, with 6 bases in between. The CDR3 nucleotides are TGTGCCAGCACCGGGGATGAGCAGTTCTTC. It yields the protein CASTGDEQFF.

This clonotype showed up just once. The V call is TRBV10-3, the J call TRBJ1-2; unclear D gene. Germline V gene lookup returns CDR1 ENHRY and CDR2 SYGVKD. The CDR3 spans 16 residues. V lost 4 bases and J 7 bases, leaving 22 bases between the germline ends. The CDR3 DNA is TGTGCCATCAGTGTAGGCGGGAGAGGGCAGGTTGGTGGCTACACCTTC. Translated, it gives CAISVGGRGQVGGYTF.

This chain joins TRBV2 and TRBJ2-4; D remains ambiguous. The DNA end is a closer match to TRBJ2-5, so the J assignment may be wrong. Germline V gene data show CDR1 as SNHLY and CDR2 as FYNNEI. The CDR3 has 14 residues. This CDR3 reads CASSENSYQETQYF. The DNA of the CDR3 is TGTGCCAGCAGTGAAAACTCGTACCAAGAGACCCAGTACTTC.

This clonotype showed up just a few times. The chain employs TRBV7-7 and TRBJ1-6; D is possibly TRBD1 (5 bases). V was cut by 5 bases and J by 9 bases, with 20 bases left in between. CDR1 SSHAT and CDR2 FNYEAQ come from the germline V gene (reference sequence). The CDR3 sequence is 16 residues long. The CDR3 DNA follows: TGTGCCAGCAGCCTTCGGGGGATTGAATTCGGTTCACCCCTCCACTTT. The encoded protein is CASSLRGIEFGSPLHF.

CDR3 sequence reads: CASVRGIGELFF. The CDR3 nucleotides are TGTGCCAGCGTCAGGGGGATCGGGGAGCTGTTTTTT. The chain is built from TRBV12-3 or TRBV12-4 and TRBJ2-2, with TRBD1 matching over 7 bases. V gave up 8 bases and J gave up 7 bases; unmatched junction bases: 4. The CDR3 runs 12 residues.

The rearrangement links TRBV18 to TRBJ1-2, with TRBD1 matching over 7 bases. V shed 3 bases and J 9 bases; nucleotides not matched to a gene: 19. CDR3 size: 17 residues. CDR1 is KGHSH, CDR2 LQKENI, per germline. The chain's CDR3 is CASSPLNTSDRPLSYTF. As DNA, the CDR3 is TGTGCCAGCTCACCCCTAAACACCTCGGACAGGCCTCTCAGCTACACCTTC.

The genes are TRBV11-3 and TRBJ2-1, with D tentatively TRBD2 (6 bases). This CDR3 spans 16 amino acids. Germline V gene sequence: CDR1 SGHNT, CDR2 YENEEA. The V gene lost 5 bases and the J gene lost 3 bases, with 17 bases spanning the gap. Here the CDR3 DNA reads TGTGCCAGCAGCCGCGGATGGGGGGATATCTACAATGAGCAGTTCTTC. As protein: CASSRGWGDIYNEQFF.

Regarding this clonotype: A read error is possible here, since a much larger clone lies one base away. The chain employs TRBV7-9 and TRBJ2-1; D not certain. TRBJ2-7 explains the end of the DNA better; the J call may be wrong. The CDR3 has 13 residues. The germline V gene encodes CDR1 SEHNR and CDR2 FQNEAQ (reference sequence). The CDR3 reads CASSGRPWNEQYF. The CDR3, as DNA: TGTGCCAGCAGCGGTAGGCCCTGGAATGAGCAGTACTTC.

V usage is TRBV12-3 or TRBV12-4 and J usage is TRBJ2-3; 10 positions agree with TRBD2. V dropped 5 bases and J dropped 2; count of bases not matched to a gene: 10. This CDR3 has 17 residues. As DNA, the CDR3 is TGTGCCAGCAGTCCCTTAGCGGGGGGATCTACCACAGATACGCAGTATTTT. This encodes CASSPLAGGSTTDTQYF.

The CDR3 nucleotides read TGTGCCAGCAGTTACCCTTTGAGGGGGTTGAGTGAGCAGTTCTTC. Translated, it gives CASSYPLRGLSEQFF. The rearrangement links TRBV6-2 or TRBV6-3 to TRBJ2-1; tentatively, D is TRBD1 (6 bases). The CDR3 totals 15 residues. CDR1 and CDR2 from the germline V gene are MNHEY and SVGEGT. The V gene lost 2 bases and the J gene lost 9 bases, with 17 bases spanning the gap.

The chain carries TRBV5-1 and TRBJ1-2; TRBD1 might be the D (6 bases). The V gene's germline CDR1 is SGHRS and CDR2 YFSETQ. The CDR3 is made up of 14 amino acids. V dropped 4 bases and J dropped 5 bases, with 15 bases sitting between them. The CDR3 DNA reads TGCGCCAGCAGCCGAGATGAACAGGGATATGGCTACACCTTC. This sequence encodes CASSRDEQGYGYTF. The full variable domain, in which reference TRBV5-1 and TRBJ1-2 provide the parts outside the CDR3, is KAGVTQTPRYLIKTRGQQVTLSCSPISGHRSVSWYQQTPGQGLQFLFEYFSETQRNKGNFPGRFSGRQFSNSRSEMNVSTLELGDSALYLCASSRDEQGYGYTFGSGTRLTVV.

This clonotype was observed a handful of times. The V and J genes are TRBV4-3 and TRBJ2-1; D remains unclear. Trimming pared 4 bases from V and 7 bases from J, leaving 20 bases between. Germline values: CDR1 LGHNA, CDR2 YSLEER. This CDR3 has 16 residues. The CDR3 loop reads CASSLFGPGLINEQFF. In DNA form, the CDR3 reads TGCGCCAGCAGCCTTTTCGGTCCGGGCCTCATAAATGAGCAGTTCTTC.

This clonotype has only a few counts. The genes are TRBV15 and TRBJ1-2; no clear D. Germline CDR1 LNHNV, CDR2 YYDKDF (reference sequence). The CDR3 runs to 16 residues. V lost 0 bases and J 0 bases, leaving 11 bases between the germline ends. The CDR3 coding sequence is TGTGCCACCAGCAGAGAGAACGGATTAGCTAACTATGGCTACACCTTC. Translating it yields CATSRENGLANYGYTF.

J is TRBJ1-5 and V is TRBV7-9; 7 bases match TRBD1. V shed 7 bases, J shed 7 bases, and the junction held 7 bases outside the gene matches. Germline CDR1 reads SEHNR; CDR2 reads FQNEAQ (reference sequence). The CDR3 extends over 13 amino acids. The CDR3 spells CASTSNRGQPQHF. In nucleotides, the CDR3 is TGTGCCAGCACCTCCAACAGGGGCCAGCCCCAGCATTTT.

This clonotype was picked up many times. The chain employs TRBV4-3 and TRBJ2-7; D not resolved. The germline V gene encodes CDR1 LGHNA and CDR2 YSLEER. V was cut by 0 bases and J by 2 bases, with 8 bases left in between. The CDR3 runs to 14 residues. The CDR3 protein is CASSQDPTAYEQYF. The CDR3 region has the DNA TGCGCCAGCAGCCAAGATCCCACAGCCTACGAGCAGTACTTC.

V is TRBV20-1 and J is TRBJ2-1; 7 bases line up with TRBD2. This CDR3 has 13 residues. Germline V gives CDR1 DFQATT, CDR2 SNEGSKA (reference sequence). V dropped 2 bases and J dropped 6; count of bases not matched to a gene: 4. The CDR3 DNA sequence: TGCAGTGCTAGAAGCGGGGACTTCAATGAGCAGTTCTTC. Its translation is CSARSGDFNEQFF.

The V and J genes are TRBV14 and TRBJ2-1; the D gene is possibly TRBD1 (6 bases). Deletions cut 0 bases from V and 7 bases from J, with 13 bases between. Germline-derived CDR1 and CDR2 are SGHDN and FVKESK. The CDR3 extends over 15 amino acids. In nucleotides, the CDR3 is TGTGCCAGCAGCCAAGATGGGATAGGGGGAAATGAGCAGTTCTTC. The encoded protein is CASSQDGIGGNEQFF.